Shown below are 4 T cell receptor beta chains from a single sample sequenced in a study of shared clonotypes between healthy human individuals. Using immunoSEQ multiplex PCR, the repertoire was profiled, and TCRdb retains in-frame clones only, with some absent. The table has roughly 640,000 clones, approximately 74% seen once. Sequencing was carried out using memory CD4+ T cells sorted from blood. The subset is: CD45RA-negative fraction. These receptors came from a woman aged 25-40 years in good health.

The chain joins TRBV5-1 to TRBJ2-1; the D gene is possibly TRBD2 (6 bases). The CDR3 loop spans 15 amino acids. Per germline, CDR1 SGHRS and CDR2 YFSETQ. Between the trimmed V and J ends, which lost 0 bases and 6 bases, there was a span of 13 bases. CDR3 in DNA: TGCGCCAGCAGCTTGGGGGCGGGATCCCCCAATGAGCAGTTCTTC. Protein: CASSLGAGSPNEQFF.

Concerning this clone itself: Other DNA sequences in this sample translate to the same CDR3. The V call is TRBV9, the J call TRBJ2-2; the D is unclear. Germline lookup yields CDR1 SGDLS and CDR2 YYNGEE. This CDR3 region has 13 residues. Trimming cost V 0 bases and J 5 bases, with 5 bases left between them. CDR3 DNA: TGTGCCAGCAGCGTAGCCGGGACCGGGGAGCTGTTTTTT. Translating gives CASSVAGTGELFF. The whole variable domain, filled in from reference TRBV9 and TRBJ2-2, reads DSGVTQTPKHLITATGQRVTLRCSPRSGDLSVYWYQQSLDQGLQFLIQYYNGEERAKGNILERFSAQQFPDLHSELNLSSLELGDSALYFCASSVAGTGELFFGEGSRLTVL.

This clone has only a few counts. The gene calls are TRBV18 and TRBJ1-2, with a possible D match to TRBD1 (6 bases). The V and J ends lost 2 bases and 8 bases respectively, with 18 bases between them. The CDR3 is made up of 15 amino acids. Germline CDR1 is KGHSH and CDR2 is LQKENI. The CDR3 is CASSPYLSGAEGYTF. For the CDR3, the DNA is TGTGCCAGCTCACCATATCTCTCGGGGGCGGAGGGCTACACCTTC.

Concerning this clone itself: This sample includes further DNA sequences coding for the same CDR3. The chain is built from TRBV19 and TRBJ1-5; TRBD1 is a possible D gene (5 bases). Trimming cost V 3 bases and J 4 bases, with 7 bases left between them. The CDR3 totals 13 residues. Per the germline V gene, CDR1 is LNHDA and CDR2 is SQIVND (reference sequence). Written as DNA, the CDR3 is TGTGCCAGTAGTATGGGGGGGAATCAGCCCCAGCATTTT. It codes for CASSMGGNQPQHF.